This T cell receptor beta chain was sequenced in a study of T cells in tuberculosis. Study in general: This South African cohort compared adolescents with or without latent tuberculosis against adults with active tuberculosis. Study findings and constraints: Active tuberculosis TCR-alpha repertoires lay closer to GMM-specific TCRs than IGRA-negative controls, suggesting clonal expansion.

Some clones are missing from TCRdb's copy, which holds only in-frame ones; the method was immunoSEQ multiplex PCR. The repertoire holds about 37,000 clones, with more than 85% as singletons. The CDR3 is 16 residues long. The germline CDR1 and CDR2 sequences are MNHNY and SVGAGI (reference sequence). J was trimmed by 0 bases and V by 5 bases; bases with no gene match: 5. Time point specified: new active TB diagnosis, blood taken before or within 7 days of starting treatment. Notes on this clone: Its antigen remains unidentified.

The sequencing here drew on PBMCs, taken at tuberculosis diagnosis. This TCR was recovered from an adult with tuberculosis. V usage is TRBV6-6 and J usage is TRBJ1-5, with 9 bases fitting TRBD1. The CDR3 DNA follows: TGTGCCAGCAGTCCTCGGACAGGGGATAGCAATCAGCCCCAGCATTTT. Its protein is CASSPRTGDSNQPQHF.